Included here is one T cell receptor (beta chain) sequence, with context. TCRdb re-called the reads through MiXCR, storing one row per CDR3 protein. The table has about 740,000 distinct CDR3 sequences, roughly 35% seen once. The data were taken from a study of T cell repertoires in cytomegalovirus infection. Trimming took off 4 bases at V and 4 bases at J, with 14 bases between the two ends. CDR1 and CDR2 (germline): SGHDT, YYEEEE. The CDR3 loop spans 15 amino acids. The sequenced sample was PBMCs. The V gene is TRBV5-6, the J gene TRBJ1-4; perhaps TRBD1 as D (6 bases). The receptor was derived from a human donor in good health (CMV status not recorded). Some clones in this sample may be carry-over from other donors' samples. The CDR3 region has the DNA TGTGCCAGCAGCCGTCAGGGGACCAATAATGAAAAACTGTTTTTT. This gives the protein CASSRQGTNNEKLFF.